This is a list of T cell receptor beta chains from one sample in a study of blood T cell repertoires in COVID-19. Profiling relied on immunoSEQ multiplex PCR, and the TCRdb table lists in-frame clones only, not all of them. Of 60,000 to 85,000 clones detected, over 70% appear once; the ten largest clones hold around a fifth. Sequenced sample: peripheral blood. The receptors here all came from a man in his 70s with acute or convalescent COVID-19. The CDR3 runs from the conserved cysteine through the conserved F or W. The D gene is left open where the match is weak. Expanded clones are given a class, and other clones once, few, many or no size at all.

d_gene,abundance,j_gene,v_gene,CDR3aa,CDR3nt
TRBD2,NA,TRBJ2-5,TRBV6-1,CASSEVWELGGRRETQYF,TGTGCCAGCAGTGAAGTATGGGAACTGGGGGGGAGGCGAGAGACCCAGTACTTC
NA,NA,TRBJ1-5,TRBV29-1,CSVGQLNQPQHF,TGCAGCGTTGGACAGCTCAATCAGCCCCAGCATTTT
TRBD1,NA,TRBJ2-1,TRBV28,CASSGTGIGSYNEQFF,TGTGCCAGCAGTGGGACAGGAATCGGCTCCTACAATGAGCAGTTCTTC
TRBD1,NA,TRBJ1-1,TRBV9,CASSSDRANTEAFF,TGTGCCAGCAGCTCAGACAGGGCGAACACTGAAGCTTTCTTT
TRBD2,NA,TRBJ2-1,TRBV18,CASSPRTSGDNEQFF,TGTGCCAGCTCACCCCGGACTAGCGGAGACAATGAGCAGTTCTTC
TRBD1,NA,TRBJ2-2,TRBV6-4,CASSDSGQGHTGELFF,TGTGCCAGCAGTGACTCAGGACAGGGGCACACCGGGGAGCTGTTTTTT
TRBD1,NA,TRBJ1-5,TRBV6-2/TRBV6-3,CASSYERTGGYSNQPQHF,TGTGCCAGCAGTTACGAAAGGACAGGGGGCTATAGCAATCAGCCCCAGCATTTT
TRBD2,NA,TRBJ2-3,TRBV15,CATSRDRASGSPDTQYF,TGTGCCACCAGCAGAGATAGGGCTAGCGGGAGTCCAGATACGCAGTATTTT
TRBD2,few,TRBJ2-2,TRBV28,CASSLWAGADTGELFF,TGTGCCAGCAGTTTATGGGCGGGAGCGGACACCGGGGAGCTGTTTTTT
TRBD2,NA,TRBJ2-7,TRBV7-8,CASSITSGSSYEQYF,TGTGCCAGCAGCATTACTAGCGGGAGCTCCTACGAGCAGTACTTC
TRBD2,NA,TRBJ2-6,TRBV28,CASRSLAPSSGANVLTF,TGTGCCAGTCGTTCACTAGCGCCAAGCTCTGGGGCCAACGTCCTGACTTTC
NA,NA,TRBJ1-2,TRBV7-8,CASSLVAGASTF,TGTGCCAGCAGCTTAGTAGCGGGGGCCTCCACCTTC
TRBD1,NA,TRBJ2-7,TRBV19,CASSEQGAREQYF,TGTGCCAGTAGTGAACAGGGGGCGAGGGAGCAGTACTTC
TRBD2,few,TRBJ2-7,TRBV5-4,CASSLPLAGYEQYF,TGTGCCAGCAGCTTGCCACTAGCGGGGTACGAGCAGTACTTC
NA,NA,TRBJ2-7,TRBV5-1,CASSSDWISVDEQYF,TGCGCCAGCAGCTCCGACTGGATCAGTGTGGACGAGCAGTACTTC
TRBD2,NA,TRBJ2-7,TRBV18,CASSTRIAGGFYEQYF,TGTGCCAGCTCAACCAGAATAGCGGGAGGGTTCTACGAGCAGTACTTC
TRBD1,NA,TRBJ1-2,TRBV19,CASSVSGQTNTF,TGTGCCAGTAGTGTATCGGGACAGACGAACACCTTC
TRBD1,once,TRBJ1-4,TRBV2,CAIQGQANEKLFF,TGTGCCATACAGGGGCAGGCTAATGAAAAACTGTTTTTT
NA,NA,TRBJ1-2,TRBV28,CASSSQGLNYGYTF,TGTGCCAGCAGCTCACAGGGTCTCAACTATGGCTACACCTTC
TRBD1,NA,TRBJ1-4,TRBV7-2,CASKQGARNEKLFF,TGTGCCAGCAAACAGGGGGCTCGGAATGAAAAACTGTTTTTT
TRBD2,NA,TRBJ2-7,TRBV7-8,CASSPSGSSYEQYF,TGTGCCAGCAGCCCGAGCGGGAGCTCCTACGAGCAGTACTTC
NA,NA,TRBJ1-3,TRBV6-5,CASKAGPRNTIYF,TGTGCCTCAAAGGCAGGGCCCAGAAACACCATATATTTT
TRBD2,NA,TRBJ2-7,TRBV5-1,CASSSTLAGYEQYF,TGCGCCAGCAGCTCGACCCTAGCGGGGTACGAGCAGTACTTC
NA,NA,TRBJ1-2,TRBV27,CASSPQGGGYTF,TGTGCCAGCAGTCCACAGGGTGGGGGCTACACCTTC
NA,once,TRBJ1-3,TRBV15,CATSRGGIATNTIYF,TGTGCCACCAGCAGAGGAGGAATTGCGACAAACACCATATATTTT